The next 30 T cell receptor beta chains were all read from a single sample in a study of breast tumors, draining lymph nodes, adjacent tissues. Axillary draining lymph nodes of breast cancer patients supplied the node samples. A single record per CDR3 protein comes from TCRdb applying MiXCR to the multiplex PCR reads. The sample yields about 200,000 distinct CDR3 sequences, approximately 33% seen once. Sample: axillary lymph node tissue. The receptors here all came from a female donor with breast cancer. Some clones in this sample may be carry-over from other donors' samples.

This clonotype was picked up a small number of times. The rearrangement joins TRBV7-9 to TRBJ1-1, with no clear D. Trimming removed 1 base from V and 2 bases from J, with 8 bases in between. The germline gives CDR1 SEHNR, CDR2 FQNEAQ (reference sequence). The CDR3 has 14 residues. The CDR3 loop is CASSLDVRNTEAFF. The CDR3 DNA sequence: TGTGCCAGCAGCTTAGATGTCAGAAACACTGAAGCTTTCTTT.

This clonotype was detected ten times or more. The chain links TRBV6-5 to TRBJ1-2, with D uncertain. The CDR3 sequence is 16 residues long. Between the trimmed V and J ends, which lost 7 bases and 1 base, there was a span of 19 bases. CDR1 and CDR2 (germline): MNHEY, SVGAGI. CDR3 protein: CASTRAPGNNNYGYTF. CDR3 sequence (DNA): TGTGCCAGCACTCGCGCCCCGGGAAACAATAACTATGGCTACACCTTC.

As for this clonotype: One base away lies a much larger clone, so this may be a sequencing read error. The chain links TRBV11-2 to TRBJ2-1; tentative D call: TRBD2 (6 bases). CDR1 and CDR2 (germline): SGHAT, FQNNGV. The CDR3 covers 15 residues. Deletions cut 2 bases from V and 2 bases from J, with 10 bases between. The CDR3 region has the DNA TGTGCCAGCAGCTTATGGGCGGGGACCTACAATGAGCAGTTCTTC. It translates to CASSLWAGTYNEQFF. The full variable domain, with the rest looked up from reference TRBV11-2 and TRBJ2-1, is EAGVAQSPRYKIIEKRQSVAFWCNPISGHATLYWYQQILGQGPKLLIQFQNNGVVDDSQLPKDRFSAERLKGVDSTLKIQPAKLEDSAVYLCASSLWAGTYNEQFFGPGTRLTVL.

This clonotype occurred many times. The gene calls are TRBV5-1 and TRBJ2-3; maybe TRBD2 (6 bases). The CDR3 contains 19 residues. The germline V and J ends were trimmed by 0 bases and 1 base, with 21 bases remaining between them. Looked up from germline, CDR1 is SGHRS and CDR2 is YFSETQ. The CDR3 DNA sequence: TGCGCCAGCAGCTTGGAACCCGGGACTCCTGTCCACCGCACAGATACGCAGTATTTT. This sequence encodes CASSLEPGTPVHRTDTQYF.

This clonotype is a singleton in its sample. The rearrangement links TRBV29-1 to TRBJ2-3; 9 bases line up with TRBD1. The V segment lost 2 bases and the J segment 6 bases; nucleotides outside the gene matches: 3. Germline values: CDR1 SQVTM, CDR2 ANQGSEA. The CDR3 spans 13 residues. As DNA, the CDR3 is TGCAGCGTTGAAACAGGGGGCAGGGATACGCAGTATTTT. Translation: CSVETGGRDTQYF.

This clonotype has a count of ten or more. CDR3 region: CASSTGQGEETQYF. DNA for the CDR3: TGTGCCAGCAGTACGGGACAGGGCGAAGAGACCCAGTACTTC. This chain joins TRBV12-3 or TRBV12-4 and TRBJ2-5, with 9 bases aligning to TRBD1. The trim removed 5 bases at V and 3 bases at J, leaving 4 bases unmatched. There are 14 residues in the CDR3.

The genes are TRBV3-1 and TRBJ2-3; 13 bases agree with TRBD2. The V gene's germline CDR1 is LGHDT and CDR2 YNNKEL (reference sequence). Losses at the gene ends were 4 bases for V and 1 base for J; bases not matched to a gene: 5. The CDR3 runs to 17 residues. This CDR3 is CASSPTSGGLGTDTQYF. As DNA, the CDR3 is TGTGCCAGCAGCCCGACTAGCGGGGGGTTGGGCACAGATACGCAGTATTTT.

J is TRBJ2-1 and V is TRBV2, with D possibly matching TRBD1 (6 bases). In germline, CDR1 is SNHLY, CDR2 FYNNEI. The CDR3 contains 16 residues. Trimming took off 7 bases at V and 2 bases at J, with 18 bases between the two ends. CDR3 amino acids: CASTSRAGVPYNEQFF. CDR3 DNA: TGTGCCAGCACCAGCAGAGCAGGGGTTCCCTACAATGAGCAGTTCTTC.

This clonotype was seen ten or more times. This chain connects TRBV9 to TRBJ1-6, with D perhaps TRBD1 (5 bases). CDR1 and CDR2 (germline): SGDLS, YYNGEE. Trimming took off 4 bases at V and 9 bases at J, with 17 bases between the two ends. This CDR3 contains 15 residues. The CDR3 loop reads CASSKAGGSGSPLHF. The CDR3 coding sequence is TGTGCCAGCAGCAAGGCGGGGGGGAGTGGTTCACCCCTCCACTTT.

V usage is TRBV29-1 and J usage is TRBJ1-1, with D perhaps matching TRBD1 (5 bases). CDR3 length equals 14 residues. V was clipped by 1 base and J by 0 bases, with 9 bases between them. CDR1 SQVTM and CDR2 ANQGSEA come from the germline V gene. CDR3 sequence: CSVEAEGMNTEAFF. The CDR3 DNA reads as TGCAGCGTTGAAGCCGAGGGGATGAACACTGAAGCTTTCTTT. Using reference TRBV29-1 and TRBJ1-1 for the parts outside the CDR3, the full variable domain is SAVISQKPSRDICQRGTSLTIQCQVDSQVTMMFWYRQQPGQSLTLIATANQGSEATYESGFVIDKFPISRPNLTFSTLTVSNMSPEDSSIYLCSVEAEGMNTEAFFGQGTRLTVV.

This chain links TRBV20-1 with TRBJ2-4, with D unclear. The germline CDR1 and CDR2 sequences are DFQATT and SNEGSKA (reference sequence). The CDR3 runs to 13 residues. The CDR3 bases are TGCAGCCAAGAGGAAGTAGCCAAAAACATTCAGTACTTC. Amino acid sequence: CSQEEVAKNIQYF.

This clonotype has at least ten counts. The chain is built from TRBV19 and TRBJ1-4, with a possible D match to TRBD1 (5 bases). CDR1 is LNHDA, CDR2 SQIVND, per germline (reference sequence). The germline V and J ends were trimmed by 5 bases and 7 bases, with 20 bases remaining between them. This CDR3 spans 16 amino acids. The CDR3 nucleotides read TGTGCCAGTAGTGTCATCCAGGGCCTGGAGTTTGAAAAACTGTTTTTT. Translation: CASSVIQGLEFEKLFF.

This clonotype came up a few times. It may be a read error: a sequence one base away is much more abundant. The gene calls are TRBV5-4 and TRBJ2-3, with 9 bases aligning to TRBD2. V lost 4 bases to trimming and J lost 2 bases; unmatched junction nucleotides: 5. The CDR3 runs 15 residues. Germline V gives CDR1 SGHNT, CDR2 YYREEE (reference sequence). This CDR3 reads CASSPSGAITDTQYF. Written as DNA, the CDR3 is TGTGCCAGCAGCCCTAGCGGGGCCATCACAGATACGCAGTATTTT.

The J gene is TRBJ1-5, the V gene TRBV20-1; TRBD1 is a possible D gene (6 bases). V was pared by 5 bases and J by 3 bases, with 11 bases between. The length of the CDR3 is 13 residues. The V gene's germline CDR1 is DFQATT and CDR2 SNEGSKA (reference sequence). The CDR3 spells CSAATGFNQPQHF. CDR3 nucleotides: TGCAGTGCTGCCACAGGGTTCAATCAGCCCCAGCATTTT.

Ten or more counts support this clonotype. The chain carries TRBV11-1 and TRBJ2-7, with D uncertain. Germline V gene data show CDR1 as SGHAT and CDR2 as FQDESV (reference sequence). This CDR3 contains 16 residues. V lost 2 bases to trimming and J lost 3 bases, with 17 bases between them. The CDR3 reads CASSLPQGYGDYEQYF. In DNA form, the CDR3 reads TGTGCCAGCAGCTTACCTCAAGGCTATGGCGACTACGAGCAGTACTTC.

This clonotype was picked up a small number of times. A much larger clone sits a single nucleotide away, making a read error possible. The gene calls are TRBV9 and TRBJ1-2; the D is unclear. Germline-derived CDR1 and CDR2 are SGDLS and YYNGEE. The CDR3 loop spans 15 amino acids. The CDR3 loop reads CASSAREREAYGSTF. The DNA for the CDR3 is TGTGCCAGCAGCGCGAGGGAAAGGGAAGCGTATGGCTCCACCTTC.

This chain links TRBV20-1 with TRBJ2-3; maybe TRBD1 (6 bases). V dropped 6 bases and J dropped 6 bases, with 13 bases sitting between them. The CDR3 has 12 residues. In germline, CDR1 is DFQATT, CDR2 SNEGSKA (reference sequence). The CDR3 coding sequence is TGCAGTGCCAAACAGGGATGGGATACGCAGTATTTT. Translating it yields CSAKQGWDTQYF.

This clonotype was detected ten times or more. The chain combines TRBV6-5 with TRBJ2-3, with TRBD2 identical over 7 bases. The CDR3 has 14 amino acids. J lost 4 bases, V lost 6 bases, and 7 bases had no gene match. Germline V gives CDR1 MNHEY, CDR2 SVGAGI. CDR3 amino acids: CASRPSLAPDTQYF. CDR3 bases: TGTGCCAGCAGACCATCACTAGCGCCAGATACGCAGTATTTT.

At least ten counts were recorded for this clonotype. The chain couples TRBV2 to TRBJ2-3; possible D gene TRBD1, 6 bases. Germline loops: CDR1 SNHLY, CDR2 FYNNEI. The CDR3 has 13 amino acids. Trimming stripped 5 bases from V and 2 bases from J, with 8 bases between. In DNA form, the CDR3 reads TGTGCCAGCAGTCGACAGGACACAGATACGCAGTATTTT. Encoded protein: CASSRQDTDTQYF.

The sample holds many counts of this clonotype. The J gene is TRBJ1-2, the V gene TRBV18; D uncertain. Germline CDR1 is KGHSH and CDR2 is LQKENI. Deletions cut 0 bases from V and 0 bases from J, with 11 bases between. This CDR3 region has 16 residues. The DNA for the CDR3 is TGTGCCAGCTCACCACCGAGCGGATTAGCTAACTATGGCTACACCTTC. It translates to CASSPPSGLANYGYTF.

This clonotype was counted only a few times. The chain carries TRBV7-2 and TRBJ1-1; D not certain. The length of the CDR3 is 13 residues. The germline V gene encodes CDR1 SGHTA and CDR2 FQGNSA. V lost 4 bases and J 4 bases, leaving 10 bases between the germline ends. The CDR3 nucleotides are TGTGCCAGCAGCTCCCAATGGAGCACTGAAGCTTTCTTT. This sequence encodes CASSSQWSTEAFF.

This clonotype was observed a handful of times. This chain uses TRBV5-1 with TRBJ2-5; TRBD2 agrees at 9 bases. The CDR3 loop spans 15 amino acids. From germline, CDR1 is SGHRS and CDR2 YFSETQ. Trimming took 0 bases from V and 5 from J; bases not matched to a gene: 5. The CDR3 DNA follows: TGCGCCAGCAGCTTGGACGGGACTAGCTGCGAGACCCAGTACTTC. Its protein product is CASSLDGTSCETQYF.

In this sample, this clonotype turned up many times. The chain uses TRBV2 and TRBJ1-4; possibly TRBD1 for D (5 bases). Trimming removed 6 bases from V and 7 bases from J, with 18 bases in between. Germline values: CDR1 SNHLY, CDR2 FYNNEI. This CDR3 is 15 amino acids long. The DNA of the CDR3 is TGTGCCAGCAGACCCCCTAGGGGCTTAAGTGAAAAACTGTTTTTT. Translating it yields CASRPPRGLSEKLFF.

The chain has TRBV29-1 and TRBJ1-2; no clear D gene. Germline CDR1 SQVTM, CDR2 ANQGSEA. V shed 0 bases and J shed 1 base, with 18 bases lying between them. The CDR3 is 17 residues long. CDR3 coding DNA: TGCAGCGTTGAAGAATTCCAGGTCCCCGCCAGTAACTATGGCTACACCTTC. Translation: CSVEEFQVPASNYGYTF. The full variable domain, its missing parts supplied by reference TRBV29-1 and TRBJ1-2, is SAVISQKPSRDICQRGTSLTIQCQVDSQVTMMFWYRQQPGQSLTLIATANQGSEATYESGFVIDKFPISRPNLTFSTLTVSNMSPEDSSIYLCSVEEFQVPASNYGYTFGSGTRLTVV.

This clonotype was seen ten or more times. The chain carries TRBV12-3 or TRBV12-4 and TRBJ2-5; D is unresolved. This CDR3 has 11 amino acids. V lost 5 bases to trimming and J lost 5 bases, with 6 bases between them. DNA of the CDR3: TGTGCCAGCAGTCCCTCGGAGACCCAGTACTTC. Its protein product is CASSPSETQYF.

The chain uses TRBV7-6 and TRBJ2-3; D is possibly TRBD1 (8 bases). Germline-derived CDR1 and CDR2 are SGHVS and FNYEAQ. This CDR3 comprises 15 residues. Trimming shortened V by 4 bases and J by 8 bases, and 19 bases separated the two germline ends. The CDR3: CASSSTGGALGTQYF. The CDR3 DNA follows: TGTGCCAGCAGCTCAACAGGGGGGGCCTTAGGTACGCAGTATTTT.

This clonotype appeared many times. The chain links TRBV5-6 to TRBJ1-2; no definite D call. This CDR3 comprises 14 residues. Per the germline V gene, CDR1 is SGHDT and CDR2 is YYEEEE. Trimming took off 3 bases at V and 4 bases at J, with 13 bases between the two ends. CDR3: CASSSEQRLYGYTF. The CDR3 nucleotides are TGTGCCAGCAGCTCGGAGCAGAGGCTCTATGGCTACACCTTC.

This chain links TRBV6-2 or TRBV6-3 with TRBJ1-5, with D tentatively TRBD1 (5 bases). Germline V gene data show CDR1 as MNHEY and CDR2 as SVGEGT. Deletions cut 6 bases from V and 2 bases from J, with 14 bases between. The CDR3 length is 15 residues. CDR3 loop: CASSQGPRGNQPQHF. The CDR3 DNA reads TGTGCCAGCAGCCAGGGTCCCCGGGGCAATCAGCCCCAGCATTTT.

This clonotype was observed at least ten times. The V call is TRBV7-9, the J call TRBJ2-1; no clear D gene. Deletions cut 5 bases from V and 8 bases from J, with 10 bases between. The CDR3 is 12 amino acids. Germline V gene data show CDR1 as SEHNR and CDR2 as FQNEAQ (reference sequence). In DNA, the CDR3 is TGTGCCAGCAGCCCGAAGCACGATGAGCAGTTCTTC. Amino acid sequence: CASSPKHDEQFF.

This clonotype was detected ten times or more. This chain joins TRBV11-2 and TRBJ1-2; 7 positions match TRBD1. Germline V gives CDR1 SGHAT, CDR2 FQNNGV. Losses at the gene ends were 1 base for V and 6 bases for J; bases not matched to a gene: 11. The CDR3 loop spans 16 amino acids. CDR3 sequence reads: CASSLGETGTVDGYTF. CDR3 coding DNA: TGTGCCAGCAGCTTAGGGGAGACAGGGACGGTCGATGGCTACACCTTC.